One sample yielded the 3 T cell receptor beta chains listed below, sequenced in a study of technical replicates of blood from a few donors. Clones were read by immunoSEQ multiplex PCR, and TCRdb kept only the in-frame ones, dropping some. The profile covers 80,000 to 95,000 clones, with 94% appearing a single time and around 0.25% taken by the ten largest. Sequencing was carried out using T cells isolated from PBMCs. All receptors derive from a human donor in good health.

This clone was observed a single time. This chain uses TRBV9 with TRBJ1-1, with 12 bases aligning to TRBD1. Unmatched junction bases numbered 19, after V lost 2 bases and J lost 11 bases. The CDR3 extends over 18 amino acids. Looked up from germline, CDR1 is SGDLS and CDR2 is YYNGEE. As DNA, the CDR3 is TGTGCCAGCAGCGTGTTCACGACACCGGGACAGGGGGCACAGAGGGCTTTCTTT. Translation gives CASSVFTTPGQGAQRAFF.

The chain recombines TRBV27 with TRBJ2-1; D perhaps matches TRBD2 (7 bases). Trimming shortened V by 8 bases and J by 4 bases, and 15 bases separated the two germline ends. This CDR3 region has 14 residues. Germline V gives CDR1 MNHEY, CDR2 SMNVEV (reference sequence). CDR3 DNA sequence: TGTGCCAGCTCCCGAGGGGGGGCTTACAATGAGCAGTTCTTC. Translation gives CASSRGGAYNEQFF.

The CDR3 region is CASSLAGLQVHTDTQYF. The CDR3 DNA follows: TGTGCCAGCAGTTTAGCGGGACTTCAGGTACACACAGATACGCAGTATTTT. The chain carries TRBV27 and TRBJ2-3; maybe TRBD2 (6 bases). Germline CDR1 is MNHEY and CDR2 is SMNVEV (reference sequence). Trimming stripped 2 bases from V and 2 bases from J, with 17 bases between. CDR3 length: 17 residues.